This entry features one TCR beta chain sequence. No antigen is known for it. A much larger clone differs by one base, so this may be a read error. Donors were around 37 systemically healthy Caucasian individuals from Russia aged roughly 6 to 90 years. Roughly 9.5 milliliters of peripheral blood were drawn from each donor into EDTA-treated Vacutainer tubes. Ficoll-Paque density-gradient centrifugation was used to isolate PBMCs, with at least 6 million obtained per sample. Trizol reagent was used to extract total RNA from PBMCs, with at least 6 micrograms per sample. The percentages of naive CD45RAhigh/CD27high T cells were determined by flow cytometry on a PBMC aliquot from every donor. The source of the sample is a study of blood T cells in healthy people across ages (dated by TCRdb to the mid-2010s). Regarding the study in general: In model experiments, roughly one uniquely barcoded TCR beta cDNA molecule per two T cells was captured by template switching. Using deep sequencing normalized with unique cDNA molecular identifiers, the study measured how TCR beta repertoire diversity changes with age. Donors were grouped into four age groups: young (average approximately 15 years), middle-aged (39), aged (approximately 67) and long-lived (just over 80). To avoid experimental bias, donors of different ages were distributed randomly across sequencing lanes. Two additional independent replicas of 1 million unique cDNA reads from the same blood draw were analyzed for two donors (one aged 18 to 30 and one aged 80 or older).

Results the study describes overall, beyond this receptor: The percentage of naive T cells measured by flow cytometry correlated strongly with observed TCR beta diversity. Observed TCR beta diversity per million T cells fell roughly linearly with age, and a significant reduction was already apparent by age approximately 40. Because donor CMV infection status was unknown, age-related changes in expanded clonotypes were potentially confounded. Estimates of total diversity based on one million sequenced T cells were regarded as lower bounds and as underestimates. Bulk unsorted PBMC profiling prevented conclusive comparison of naive and antigen-experienced compartments. Compared with the aged group, the long-lived group had more naive CD4+ T cells, fewer expanded clones and increased TCR diversity, suggesting age selection.

From the germline V gene, CDR1 is SGHTA and CDR2 is FQGNSA. The CDR3, cysteine through phenylalanine, is 16 amino acids long. CDR3 DNA only is kept here, 48 bases in frame from base 1. Ends trimmed: V by 5 bases, J by 6 bases; bases unmatched to a gene: 11. The library was generated by 5' RACE. The sample was run on an Illumina HiSeq 2500. A second about 7 to 11 cycle PCR used a sample-barcoded 5' primer and a J-beta primer mix. A unique molecular identifier was introduced onto each TCR beta cDNA molecule by a template-switch 5' adaptor carrying 12 random nucleotides. At least 2.5 million CDR3-containing paired-end reads were obtained from each sample. All of the RNA was converted into first-strand cDNA using the Mint cDNA synthesis kit, with a TRBC-specific oligonucleotide serving as the primer. After uracil-DNA glycosylase treatment, a first 18-cycle PCR used universal primers M1SS and BC2_uni_R on all cDNA. The original methods were these. Each sample was normalized by randomly selecting 1 million high-quality reads, each carrying a distinct molecular identifier. Reads sharing molecular identifiers were discarded rather than binned into consensus sequences. MiTCR, run with a Q25 quality threshold and the strictest error-elimination algorithm, handled CDR3 identification, clonotype clustering and error correction. A nonparametric unseen species model with Euler transformation was used to estimate lower-bound total TCR beta diversity. TCRdb redid the processing of the public reads, applying fastp at Q25 and MiXCR, and retained in-frame beta chains. Every entry covers one CDR3 protein and lists the most common genes and DNA from its rows. The V and J calls come from TCRdb's annotation, not from the publication. In this sample the table shows about 810,000 distinct CDR3 sequences, 35% to 40% of which occur a single time. 10% to 15% of the sample is in the top ten clones.

The TCR sequence derives from a man younger than 35 in good health. Sequences were obtained from blood. The rearranged segments are TRBV7-2 and TRBJ2-2, with 8 bases in between that match TRBD2. The nucleotide sequence is TGTACCAGCAGCGTGCAAGGGACTAGAAACTCCGGGGAGCTGTTTTTT. The resulting protein is CTSSVQGTRNSGELFF.